These 16 T cell receptor beta chains were sequenced from one sample in a study of spatial heterogeneity in lung cancer (dated by TCRdb to the late 2010s). The library was made by 5' RACE. Sequencing was carried out with a NextSeq 500. The raw public data were reprocessed by TCRdb itself: fastp quality trimming at Q25, MiXCR clonotype calling, in-frame beta chains only. Under each unique CDR3 protein, matching rows form one entry showing the most common genes and DNA. The table for this sample lists 15,000 or so distinct CDR3 sequences; about 21% of them were counted only once. The ten largest clones represent 15% to 20% of the sample. The time point label on this specimen signifies: sample taken at primary tumor resection. TCR sequencing used whole RNA extracted from tumor and nontumor lung tissue, or from cryopreserved PBMC samples, without cell sorting. The sample here was PBMCs, taken at surgery. The receptors shown here come from a female donor with early-stage non-small cell lung cancer.

This clonotype was counted a few times. This chain joins TRBV11-1 and TRBJ1-2; weak D call: TRBD1 (6 bases). The germline V and J ends were trimmed by 5 bases and 6 bases, with 13 bases remaining between them. Per germline, CDR1 SGHAT and CDR2 FQDESV (reference sequence). The CDR3 runs to 13 residues. The CDR3: CASSPRQEDGYTF. CDR3 sequence (DNA): TGTGCCAGCAGCCCTCGACAGGAGGATGGCTACACCTTC. Together with reference TRBV11-1 and TRBJ1-2, the CDR3 gives the full variable domain: EAEVAQSPRYKITEKSQAVAFWCDPISGHATLYWYRQILGQGPELLVQFQDESVVDDSQLPKDRFSAERLKGVDSTLKIQPAELGDSAMYLCASSPRQEDGYTFGSGTRLTVV.

This clonotype was counted between two and nine times. The gene calls are TRBV9 and TRBJ1-6; D not certain. Germline CDR1 and CDR2: SGDLS and YYNGEE. With 0 bases removed from V and 5 bases from J, the gap between germline ends came to 6 bases. The CDR3 contains 14 residues. CDR3 protein: CASSVEQNNSPLHF. In DNA form, the CDR3 reads TGTGCCAGCAGCGTAGAACAGAATAATTCACCCCTCCACTTT.

At least ten counts were recorded for this clonotype. The V and J genes are TRBV28 and TRBJ1-5; a possible D gene is TRBD1 (5 bases). Germline V lookup: CDR1 MDHEN, CDR2 SYDVKM. V was cut by 7 bases and J by 3 bases, with 16 bases left in between. The CDR3 sequence is 15 residues long. The CDR3 DNA sequence: TGTGCCAGCACCACGGGGGTTCGGAACAATCAGCCCCAGCATTTT. Encoded protein: CASTTGVRNNQPQHF. Using reference TRBV28 and TRBJ1-5 for the parts outside the CDR3, the full variable domain is DVKVTQSSRYLVKRTGEKVFLECVQDMDHENMFWYRQDPGLGLRLIYFSYDVKMKEKGDIPEGYSVSREKKERFSLILESASTNQTSMYLCASTTGVRNNQPQHFGDGTRLSIL.

This clonotype was detected only a few times. V is TRBV24-1 and J is TRBJ2-2, with 11 positions matching TRBD2. V shed 2 bases, J shed 4 bases, and the junction held 11 bases outside the gene matches. The CDR3 contains 19 residues. Germline assignment: CDR1 KGHDR and CDR2 SFDVKD. Here the CDR3 DNA reads TGTGCCACCAGTGATTCCCACCCCCCTAGCGGGAGGATCACCGGGGAGCTGTTTTTT. This translates into CATSDSHPPSGRITGELFF.

The V gene is TRBV7-9, the J gene TRBJ2-7; 7 positions agree with TRBD2. The V gene's germline CDR1 is SEHNR and CDR2 FQNEAQ (reference sequence). The V and J ends lost 0 bases and 5 bases, in that order; junction bases with no gene match: 13. This CDR3 has 17 amino acids. In nucleotides, the CDR3 is TGTGCCAGCAGCTTAGCGCCCGGGCTAGCGGCCCCCCACGAGCAGTACTTC. Protein product: CASSLAPGLAAPHEQYF.

This clonotype was observed many times. The V gene is TRBV30, the J gene TRBJ1-4, with D unclear. V was clipped by 2 bases and J by 8 bases, with 15 bases between them. The V gene's germline CDR1 is GTSNPN and CDR2 SVGIG (reference sequence). The CDR3 contains 14 residues. CDR3 in DNA: TGTGCCTGGAGTACCGGAGGGAAGGTCGAAAAACTGTTTTTT. It is translated as CAWSTGGKVEKLFF.

This clonotype was observed at least ten times. V usage is TRBV18 and J usage is TRBJ1-2, with a weak D call TRBD1 (5 bases). Trimming removed 3 bases at V and 4 bases at J, with 15 bases between. Germline loops: CDR1 KGHSH, CDR2 LQKENI. The CDR3 has 15 amino acids. The DNA of the CDR3 is TGTGCCAGCTCACCTAAACAGGATATGGCCTATGGCTACACCTTC. This codes for CASSPKQDMAYGYTF.

The chain joins TRBV20-1 to TRBJ1-3, with 9 bases aligning to TRBD1. J gave up 8 bases and V 3 bases, and 8 bases lay outside the gene matches. CDR1 is DFQATT and CDR2 is SNEGSKA in the germline V gene (reference sequence). The CDR3 has 14 amino acids. CDR3 amino acids: CSASRPGTGYTIYF. CDR3 coding DNA: TGCAGTGCTAGCCGTCCCGGGACAGGGTACACCATATATTTT.

The rearrangement joins TRBV3-1 to TRBJ1-1; D is possibly TRBD1 (6 bases). This CDR3 spans 16 amino acids. Trimming pared 4 bases from V and 6 bases from J, leaving 21 bases between. In germline, CDR1 is LGHDT, CDR2 YNNKEL (reference sequence). The DNA for the CDR3 is TGTGCCAGCAGCCTGCGGGACACGGCCTTTGTCGCTGAAGCTTTCTTT. Translating gives CASSLRDTAFVAEAFF.

This clonotype was recorded once. The J gene is TRBJ1-4, the V gene TRBV7-3, with TRBD1 matching 7 bases. Germline CDR1 and CDR2: SGHTA and FQGTGA. V shed 5 bases, J shed 8 bases, and the junction held 11 bases outside the gene matches. This CDR3 spans 15 amino acids. The CDR3 sequence: CASSQTGTVGEKLFF. CDR3 sequence (DNA): TGTGCCAGCAGCCAAACAGGGACAGTCGGCGAAAAACTGTTTTTT.

This clonotype was observed at least ten times. The rearrangement uses TRBV5-1 and TRBJ2-5, with 7 nucleotides matching TRBD2. The CDR3 loop spans 16 amino acids. Germline trimming cut 0 bases from V and 0 bases from J; bases unmatched to any gene: 5. The germline CDR1 and CDR2 sequences are SGHRS and YFSETQ. The CDR3 here is CASSLGGGVYQETQYF. In DNA, the CDR3 is TGCGCCAGCAGCTTGGGCGGGGGTGTGTACCAAGAGACCCAGTACTTC. The whole variable domain, remainder taken from reference TRBV5-1 and TRBJ2-5, is KAGVTQTPRYLIKTRGQQVTLSCSPISGHRSVSWYQQTPGQGLQFLFEYFSETQRNKGNFPGRFSGRQFSNSRSEMNVSTLELGDSALYLCASSLGGGVYQETQYFGPGTRLLVL.

The sample holds many counts of this clonotype. This sequence joins TRBV28 and TRBJ2-7, with D maybe TRBD2 (5 bases). Deletions cut 6 bases from V and 4 bases from J, with 10 bases between. The CDR3 consists of 12 residues. Per the germline V gene, CDR1 is MDHEN and CDR2 is SYDVKM. CDR3: CASSSGLYEQYF. DNA of the CDR3: TGTGCCAGCAGCTCAGGACTTTACGAGCAGTACTTC.

By frequency in the sample, this clonotype is medium-sized. The V call is TRBV6-5, the J call TRBJ1-2, with D unresolved. The CDR3 consists of 13 residues. Trimming stripped 6 bases from V and 7 bases from J, with 15 bases between. CDR1 and CDR2 (germline): MNHEY, SVGAGI. CDR3 DNA: TGTGCCAGCAGAAGTCCCAATTGGAGTGGCTACACCTTC. This translates into CASRSPNWSGYTF.

V and J are TRBV29-1 and TRBJ2-5, with TRBD1 matching 7 bases. V lost 7 bases to trimming and J lost 4 bases; unmatched junction nucleotides: 12. The CDR3 has 14 residues. Germline lookup yields CDR1 SQVTM and CDR2 ANQGSEA. CDR3 amino acids: CSAPMTGLVETQYF. Written as DNA, the CDR3 is TGCAGCGCACCTATGACAGGGTTGGTAGAGACCCAGTACTTC.

The gene calls are TRBV29-1 and TRBJ1-5; 9 bases are shared with TRBD1. V lost 7 bases, J lost 5 bases, and 6 bases stayed unmatched. Per the germline V gene, CDR1 is SQVTM and CDR2 is ANQGSEA. The CDR3 extends over 13 amino acids. Written as DNA, the CDR3 is TGCAGCGCCGGACAGGGGACCGATCAGCCCCAGCATTTT. This sequence encodes CSAGQGTDQPQHF.

This clonotype has at least ten counts. This chain uses TRBV28 with TRBJ1-5; tentatively, D is TRBD1 (6 bases). The CDR3 sequence is 14 residues long. The germline V gene encodes CDR1 MDHEN and CDR2 SYDVKM. V lost 10 bases to trimming and J lost 2 bases, with 15 bases between them. The CDR3 DNA is TGTGCCATTCTCAGGGGCGGGGGCAATCAGCCCCAGCATTTT. Translation gives CAILRGGGNQPQHF.